This T cell receptor (beta chain) was obtained from a study of cytomegalovirus exposure and HLA in healthy donors. Whole-study findings and limits: The CMV antigen specificity of a few CMV-associated chains was confirmed through in vitro analysis. Whilst most TCR sequences proved rare, a subset of public TCRs occurred across many donors. It was in a later analysis that TCR association rates were seen to vary by HLA locus, highest for DRB1 and lowest for HLA-C. According to reports, the classifier identified cytomegalovirus status with high specificity and sensitivity.

A multiplex PCR was run with 60 Vbeta primers and 13 Jbeta primers. Measured with immunoSEQ multiplex PCR; TCRdb has only the in-frame clones, and not every one. The table has some 200,000 clones, approximately 78% seen once. Regarding this clone: Its antigen is not known.

V shed 4 bases, J shed 3 bases, and the junction held 5 bases outside the gene matches. Germline values: CDR1 LNHDA, CDR2 SQIVND (reference sequence). The CDR3 is 16 residues long. V and J are TRBV19 and TRBJ1-3, with TRBD1 matching 11 bases. The sequence derives from a woman aged 18-35 years in good health and CMV-seronegative. Material: PBMCs. CDR3 sequence reads: CASSRTGGFNGNTIYF. The CDR3 bases are TGTGCCAGTAGTAGGACAGGGGGCTTCAATGGAAACACCATATATTTT.